This T cell receptor beta chain was retrieved from a study of T cells after posttransplantation cyclophosphamide. Method: immunoSEQ multiplex PCR; TCRdb's copy keeps in-frame clones and lacks some. Observed in the sample are tens of thousands of clones, none of them singletons. Whole-study results and caveats: Blood and skin or GI T cell repertoires showed limited TRB overlap. Later blood repertoires were often dominated by clones from the donor CD8+ memory compartment.

This clone was counted many times. As yet, its antigen is unknown. V shed 2 bases and J shed 0 bases, with 11 bases lying between them. The CDR3 runs to 15 residues. CDR1 is SGHRS and CDR2 is YFSETQ in the germline V gene. This TCR came from a man aged 50 to 60 in good health, CMV-negative, and a related stem cell transplant donor. This sequence joins TRBV5-1 and TRBJ1-1, with D possibly being TRBD1 (6 bases). The source material was PBMCs. The CDR3 DNA is TGCGCCAGCAGCTTACAGGGACCCATGAACACTGAAGCTTTCTTT. This codes for CASSLQGPMNTEAFF.